The rows below give T cell receptor beta chains drawn from one sample of a study of radiation and T cells in renal cell carcinoma. The assay was immunoSEQ multiplex PCR, and TCRdb's table has in-frame clones only and misses some. The sample holds around 130,000 clones, around nine tenths seen once. This specimen was blood, taken from a patient whose treatment included radiotherapy and nephrectomy. These receptors all stem from a woman between 70 and 85 years old with renal cell carcinoma. CDR3s include the opening cysteine and the closing phenylalanine or tryptophan. A D gene is named only where the DNA matches it firmly. Only some rows state a clone size, as once, few, many or a class for expanded clones.

d_gene: TRBD1; abundance: once; v_gene: TRBV19; j_gene: TRBJ2-7; len: 16; CDR3aa: CASSIGTGVNGYEQYF; CDR3nt: TGTGCCAGTAGTATCGGGACAGGGGTCAATGGCTACGAGCAGTACTTC
d_gene: NA; abundance: NA; v_gene: TRBV14; j_gene: TRBJ2-7; len: 14; CDR3aa: CASSPLGRSYEQYF; CDR3nt: TGTGCCAGCAGCCCCCTCGGGCGGTCCTACGAGCAGTACTTC
d_gene: TRBD1; abundance: NA; v_gene: TRBV28; j_gene: TRBJ1-4; len: 15; CDR3aa: CASRQDRGLYEKLFF; CDR3nt: TGTGCCAGCAGGCAAGACAGGGGTCTATACGAAAAACTGTTTTTT
d_gene: TRBD1; abundance: NA; v_gene: TRBV11-3; j_gene: TRBJ1-1; len: 16; CDR3aa: CASRHGTGWRNTEAFF; CDR3nt: TGTGCCAGCAGACACGGGACAGGGTGGAGGAACACTGAAGCTTTCTTT
d_gene: NA; abundance: NA; v_gene: TRBV15; j_gene: TRBJ1-3; len: 14; CDR3aa: CATSRGGEGNTIYF; CDR3nt: TGTGCCACCAGCAGAGGCGGGGAAGGAAACACCATATATTTT
d_gene: NA; abundance: NA; v_gene: TRBV5-1; j_gene: TRBJ1-1; len: 16; CDR3aa: CASSLGGTELNTEAFF; CDR3nt: TGCGCCAGCAGCTTGGGGGGAACAGAGCTGAACACTGAAGCTTTCTTT
d_gene: NA; abundance: NA; v_gene: TRBV9; j_gene: TRBJ2-1; len: 17; CDR3aa: CASSPYPGGVSYNEQFF; CDR3nt: TGTGCCAGCAGCCCCTACCCGGGCGGGGTATCCTACAATGAGCAGTTCTTC
d_gene: TRBD1; abundance: NA; v_gene: TRBV19; j_gene: TRBJ1-1; len: 14; CDR3aa: CASSIPTGGTEAFF; CDR3nt: TGTGCCAGTAGTATTCCGACAGGGGGCACTGAAGCTTTCTTT
d_gene: NA; abundance: NA; v_gene: TRBV4-3; j_gene: TRBJ1-3; len: 15; CDR3aa: CASSQSLSSGNTIYF; CDR3nt: TGCGCCAGCAGCCAGTCACTGAGCTCTGGAAACACCATATATTTT
d_gene: NA; abundance: NA; v_gene: TRBV6-6; j_gene: TRBJ2-5; len: 14; CDR3aa: CASSYDGGGETQYF; CDR3nt: TGTGCCAGCAGTTACGATGGAGGGGGAGAGACCCAGTACTTC
d_gene: TRBD1; abundance: NA; v_gene: TRBV2; j_gene: TRBJ2-7; len: 18; CDR3aa: CASSSPKNFGQGYYEQYF; CDR3nt: TGTGCCAGCAGTAGTCCAAAGAATTTCGGACAGGGGTATTACGAGCAGTACTTC
d_gene: TRBD1; abundance: NA; v_gene: TRBV7-3; j_gene: TRBJ1-1; len: 14; CDR3aa: CASSHGTANTEAFF; CDR3nt: TGTGCCAGCAGCCACGGGACAGCTAACACTGAAGCTTTCTTT
d_gene: NA; abundance: NA; v_gene: TRBV6-5; j_gene: TRBJ2-1; len: 14; CDR3aa: CASSYHIRDNEQFF; CDR3nt: TGTGCCAGCAGTTACCATATTCGGGACAATGAGCAGTTCTTC
d_gene: NA; abundance: NA; v_gene: TRBV27; j_gene: TRBJ1-4; len: 13; CDR3aa: CASSLQGGEKLFF; CDR3nt: TGTGCCAGCAGTTTACAGGGCGGTGAAAAACTGTTTTTT
d_gene: NA; abundance: once; v_gene: TRBV15; j_gene: TRBJ2-3; len: 16; CDR3aa: CATSRGTATGTDTQYF; CDR3nt: TGTGCCACCAGCAGAGGGACGGCCACTGGGACAGATACGCAGTATTTT
d_gene: TRBD1; abundance: NA; v_gene: TRBV7-2; j_gene: TRBJ1-3; len: 18; CDR3aa: CASSLIWGRGLGGNTIYF; CDR3nt: TGTGCCAGCAGCTTAATATGGGGCAGGGGGCTCGGTGGAAACACCATATATTTT
d_gene: NA; abundance: NA; v_gene: TRBV18; j_gene: TRBJ2-2; len: 14; CDR3aa: CASSPYSNPGELFF; CDR3nt: TGTGCCAGCTCACCTTACAGCAACCCCGGGGAGCTGTTTTTT
d_gene: TRBD2; abundance: NA; v_gene: TRBV5-1; j_gene: TRBJ2-1; len: 16; CDR3aa: CASSLELTGGKNEQFF; CDR3nt: TGCGCCAGCAGCTTGGAGTTAACGGGGGGGAAAAATGAGCAGTTCTTC
d_gene: NA; abundance: NA; v_gene: TRBV11-3; j_gene: TRBJ2-5; len: 14; CDR3aa: CASSRTRPQETQYF; CDR3nt: TGTGCCAGCAGCCGCACTAGACCTCAAGAGACCCAGTACTTC
d_gene: NA; abundance: NA; v_gene: TRBV5-6; j_gene: TRBJ2-2; len: 15; CDR3aa: CASSLGRVGTGELFF; CDR3nt: TGTGCCAGCAGCTTGGGTCGGGTAGGCACCGGGGAGCTGTTTTTT
d_gene: NA; abundance: NA; v_gene: TRBV28; j_gene: TRBJ2-7; len: 14; CDR3aa: CASSKLQLIYEQYF; CDR3nt: TGTGCCAGCAGTAAGCTCCAGCTGATTTACGAGCAGTACTTC
d_gene: NA; abundance: NA; v_gene: TRBV7-2; j_gene: TRBJ2-4; len: 14; CDR3aa: CASSREIAKNIQYF; CDR3nt: TGTGCCAGCAGCCGGGAGATAGCCAAAAACATTCAGTACTTC
d_gene: TRBD1; abundance: NA; v_gene: TRBV29-1; j_gene: TRBJ2-7; len: 13; CDR3aa: CSVEGQGAYEQYF; CDR3nt: TGCAGCGTTGAGGGACAGGGGGCTTACGAGCAGTACTTC
d_gene: TRBD1; abundance: NA; v_gene: TRBV7-2; j_gene: TRBJ1-1; len: 18; CDR3aa: CASSLWTGGGGKNTEAFF; CDR3nt: TGTGCCAGCAGCTTGTGGACAGGGGGCGGTGGGAAGAACACTGAAGCTTTCTTT
d_gene: NA; abundance: NA; v_gene: TRBV9; j_gene: TRBJ2-4; len: 14; CDR3aa: CASSVGLAKNIQYF; CDR3nt: TGTGCCAGCAGCGTAGGGTTAGCCAAAAACATTCAGTACTTC
d_gene: NA; abundance: NA; v_gene: TRBV7-3; j_gene: TRBJ2-3; len: 15; CDR3aa: CASSPPGGGPDTQYF; CDR3nt: TGTGCCAGCAGTCCCCCCGGCGGGGGCCCAGATACGCAGTATTTT
d_gene: NA; abundance: once; v_gene: TRBV5-4; j_gene: TRBJ1-1; len: 15; CDR3aa: CASTGGMGGMTEAFF; CDR3nt: TGTGCCAGCACCGGCGGAATGGGGGGCATGACTGAAGCTTTCTTT
d_gene: NA; abundance: NA; v_gene: TRBV28; j_gene: TRBJ1-5; len: 14; CDR3aa: CASSFRLSHQPQHF; CDR3nt: TGTGCCAGCAGTTTCCGGCTAAGTCATCAGCCCCAGCATTTT
d_gene: TRBD2; abundance: NA; v_gene: TRBV7-8; j_gene: TRBJ2-2; len: 17; CDR3aa: CASSLGLAGAHTGELFF; CDR3nt: TGTGCCAGCAGCTTAGGACTAGCGGGGGCCCACACCGGGGAGCTGTTTTTT
d_gene: NA; abundance: once; v_gene: TRBV9; j_gene: TRBJ2-1; len: 16; CDR3aa: CASSVVSGGLYNEQFF; CDR3nt: TGTGCCAGCAGCGTAGTTTCCGGGGGGCTATACAATGAGCAGTTCTTC
d_gene: TRBD2; abundance: NA; v_gene: TRBV9; j_gene: TRBJ2-1; len: 15; CDR3aa: CASSISGGALLEQFF; CDR3nt: TGTGCCAGCAGCATTAGCGGGGGGGCCTTGCTTGAGCAGTTCTTC
d_gene: NA; abundance: NA; v_gene: TRBV4-2; j_gene: TRBJ1-5; len: 14; CDR3aa: CASSQGGASQPQHF; CDR3nt: TGTGCCAGCAGCCAAGGGGGGGCATCTCAGCCCCAGCATTTT
d_gene: NA; abundance: NA; v_gene: TRBV11-2; j_gene: TRBJ2-5; len: 15; CDR3aa: CASGGALGAQETQYF; CDR3nt: TGTGCCAGCGGAGGGGCCCTGGGGGCGCAAGAGACCCAGTACTTC
d_gene: NA; abundance: NA; v_gene: TRBV19; j_gene: TRBJ1-1; len: 12; CDR3aa: CASRDLNTEAFF; CDR3nt: TGTGCCAGCCGAGACCTGAACACTGAAGCTTTCTTT
d_gene: NA; abundance: NA; v_gene: TRBV7-3; j_gene: TRBJ1-1; len: 14; CDR3aa: CASSLRGSNTEAFF; CDR3nt: TGTGCCAGCAGCTTAAGAGGATCGAACACTGAAGCTTTCTTT
d_gene: NA; abundance: once; v_gene: TRBV6-1; j_gene: TRBJ1-1; len: 13; CDR3aa: CASRIKRGTEAFF; CDR3nt: TGTGCCAGCAGAATTAAGAGGGGGACTGAAGCTTTCTTT
d_gene: TRBD1; abundance: NA; v_gene: TRBV5-1; j_gene: TRBJ1-1; len: 15; CDR3aa: CASSRGDRDVTEAFF; CDR3nt: TGCGCCAGCAGCCGGGGGGACAGGGACGTCACTGAAGCTTTCTTT
d_gene: NA; abundance: NA; v_gene: TRBV5-1; j_gene: TRBJ1-2; len: 13; CDR3aa: CASSRDRLGGYTF; CDR3nt: TGCGCCAGCAGCCGAGACAGGTTAGGGGGCTACACCTTC
d_gene: NA; abundance: NA; v_gene: TRBV4-3; j_gene: TRBJ1-2; len: 15; CDR3aa: CASSQGGWQGDGYTF; CDR3nt: TGCGCCAGCAGCCAAGGGGGCTGGCAGGGTGATGGCTACACCTTC
d_gene: NA; abundance: NA; v_gene: TRBV6-6; j_gene: TRBJ2-3; len: 14; CDR3aa: CASRRQTAPDTQYF; CDR3nt: TGTGCCAGCCGACGGCAGACAGCCCCAGATACGCAGTATTTT
d_gene: TRBD1; abundance: NA; v_gene: TRBV27; j_gene: TRBJ1-6; len: 19; CDR3aa: CASSLSRYRGPNYNSPLHF; CDR3nt: TGTGCCAGCAGTTTATCGCGATATAGGGGGCCGAACTATAATTCACCCCTCCACTTT
d_gene: NA; abundance: NA; v_gene: TRBV7-9; j_gene: TRBJ2-7; len: 11; CDR3aa: CASSFLYEQYF; CDR3nt: TGTGCCAGCAGCTTCCTCTACGAGCAGTACTTC
d_gene: TRBD1; abundance: NA; v_gene: TRBV19; j_gene: TRBJ1-2; len: 13; CDR3aa: CASSDRGRYGYTF; CDR3nt: TGTGCCAGTAGCGACAGGGGTCGCTATGGCTACACCTTC
d_gene: TRBD1; abundance: NA; v_gene: TRBV27; j_gene: TRBJ2-1; len: 15; CDR3aa: CASIGQGQSYNEQFF; CDR3nt: TGTGCCAGCATCGGCCAGGGACAGTCTTACAATGAGCAGTTCTTC
d_gene: NA; abundance: NA; v_gene: TRBV14; j_gene: TRBJ2-3; len: 18; CDR3aa: CASSQRFSVPASTDTQYF; CDR3nt: TGTGCCAGCAGCCAAAGGTTTTCGGTACCGGCTAGCACAGATACGCAGTATTTT
d_gene: NA; abundance: NA; v_gene: TRBV9; j_gene: TRBJ2-3; len: 12; CDR3aa: CASNVDTDTQYF; CDR3nt: TGTGCCAGCAACGTTGATACAGATACGCAGTATTTT
d_gene: TRBD1; abundance: NA; v_gene: TRBV6-5; j_gene: TRBJ1-4; len: 15; CDR3aa: CASRRTGVTNEKLFF; CDR3nt: TGTGCCAGCAGACGGACAGGGGTGACTAATGAAAAACTGTTTTTT
d_gene: NA; abundance: NA; v_gene: TRBV15; j_gene: TRBJ2-1; len: 12; CDR3aa: CATSRGTGEQFF; CDR3nt: TGTGCCACCAGCAGGGGTACCGGGGAGCAGTTCTTC
d_gene: NA; abundance: NA; v_gene: TRBV5-1; j_gene: TRBJ1-1; len: 14; CDR3aa: CASSLGGTQQLAFF; CDR3nt: TGCGCCAGCAGCTTGGGTGGGACTCAACAGTTAGCTTTCTTT
d_gene: NA; abundance: NA; v_gene: TRBV5-3; j_gene: TRBJ1-2; len: 12; CDR3aa: CARSVRSHGYTF; CDR3nt: TGTGCCAGAAGCGTTCGGAGTCATGGCTACACCTTC
d_gene: NA; abundance: NA; v_gene: TRBV19; j_gene: TRBJ1-4; len: 14; CDR3aa: CATQGSGTNEKLFF; CDR3nt: TGTGCCACCCAGGGGAGTGGAACTAATGAAAAACTGTTTTTT